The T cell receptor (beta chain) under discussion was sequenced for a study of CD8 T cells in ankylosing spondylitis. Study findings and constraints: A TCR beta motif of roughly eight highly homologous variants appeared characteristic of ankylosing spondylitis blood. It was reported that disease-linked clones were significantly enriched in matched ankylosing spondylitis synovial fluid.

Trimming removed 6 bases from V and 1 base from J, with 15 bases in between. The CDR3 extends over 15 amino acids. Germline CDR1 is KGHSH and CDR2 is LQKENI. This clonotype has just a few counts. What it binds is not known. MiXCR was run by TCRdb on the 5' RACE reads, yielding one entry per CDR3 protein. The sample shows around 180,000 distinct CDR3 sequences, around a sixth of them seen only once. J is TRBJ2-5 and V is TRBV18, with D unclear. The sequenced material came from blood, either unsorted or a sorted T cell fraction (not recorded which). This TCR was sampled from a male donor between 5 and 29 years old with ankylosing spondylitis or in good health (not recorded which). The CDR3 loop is CASSGAYPSQETQYF. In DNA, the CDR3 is TGTGCCAGCTCCGGTGCATACCCCTCCCAAGAGACCCAGTACTTC.